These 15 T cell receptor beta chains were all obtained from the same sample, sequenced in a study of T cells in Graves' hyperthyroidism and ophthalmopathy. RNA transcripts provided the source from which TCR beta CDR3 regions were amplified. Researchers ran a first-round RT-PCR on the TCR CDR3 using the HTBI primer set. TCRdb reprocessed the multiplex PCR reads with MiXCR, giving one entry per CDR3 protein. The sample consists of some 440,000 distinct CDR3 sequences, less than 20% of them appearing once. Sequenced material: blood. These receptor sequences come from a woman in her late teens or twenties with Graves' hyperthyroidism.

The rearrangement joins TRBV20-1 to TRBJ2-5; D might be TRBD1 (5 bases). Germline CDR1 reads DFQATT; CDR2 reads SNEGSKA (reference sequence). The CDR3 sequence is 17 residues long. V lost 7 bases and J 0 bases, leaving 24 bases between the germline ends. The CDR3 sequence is CSGTSETELNYQETQYF. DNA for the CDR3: TGCAGTGGAACCTCGGAGACAGAGCTTAATTACCAAGAGACCCAGTACTTC.

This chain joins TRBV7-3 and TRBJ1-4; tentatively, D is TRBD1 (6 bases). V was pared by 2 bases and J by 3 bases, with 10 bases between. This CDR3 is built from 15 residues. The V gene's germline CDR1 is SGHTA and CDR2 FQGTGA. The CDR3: CASSLSKGANEKLFF. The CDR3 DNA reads TGTGCCAGCAGCTTATCCAAGGGGGCTAATGAAAAACTGTTTTTT.

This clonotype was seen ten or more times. As DNA, the CDR3 is TGTGCCAGCAGCGTCGGACTAGGAGGTTACGAGCAGTACTTC. This codes for CASSVGLGGYEQYF. The V call is TRBV9, the J call TRBJ2-7; 7 nucleotides agree with TRBD2. Looked up from germline, CDR1 is SGDLS and CDR2 is YYNGEE. The CDR3 contains 14 residues. V trimming: 2 bases; J trimming: 4 bases; junction bases outside the gene matches: 6.

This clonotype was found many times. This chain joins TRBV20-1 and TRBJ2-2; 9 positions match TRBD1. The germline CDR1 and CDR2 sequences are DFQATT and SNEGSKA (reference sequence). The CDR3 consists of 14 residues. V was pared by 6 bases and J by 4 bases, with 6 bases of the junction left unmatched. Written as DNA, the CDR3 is TGCAGTGCCGAACAGGGGGCAAGCACCGGGGAGCTGTTTTTT. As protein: CSAEQGASTGELFF.

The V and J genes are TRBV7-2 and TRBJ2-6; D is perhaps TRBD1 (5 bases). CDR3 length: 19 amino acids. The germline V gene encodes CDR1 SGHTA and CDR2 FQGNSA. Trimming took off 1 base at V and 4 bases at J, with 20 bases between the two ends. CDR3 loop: CASSLVGLSPTAGANVLTF. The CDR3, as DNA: TGTGCCAGCAGCTTAGTGGGGCTAAGTCCTACGGCGGGGGCCAACGTCCTGACTTTC.

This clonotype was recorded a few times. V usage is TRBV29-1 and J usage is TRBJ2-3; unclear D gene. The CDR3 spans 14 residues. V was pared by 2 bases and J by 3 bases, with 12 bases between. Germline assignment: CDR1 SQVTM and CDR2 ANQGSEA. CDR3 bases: TGCAGCGTTGAAAAGGCAGACGGGACAGATACGCAGTATTTT. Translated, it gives CSVEKADGTDTQYF.

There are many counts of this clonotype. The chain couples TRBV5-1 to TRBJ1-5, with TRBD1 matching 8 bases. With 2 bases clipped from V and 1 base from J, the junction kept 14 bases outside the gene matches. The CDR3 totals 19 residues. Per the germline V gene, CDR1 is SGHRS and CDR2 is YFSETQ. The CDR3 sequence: CASSFRTGNVGKSNQPQHF. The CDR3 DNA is TGCGCCAGCAGCTTCCGGACAGGGAATGTGGGGAAAAGCAATCAGCCCCAGCATTTT.

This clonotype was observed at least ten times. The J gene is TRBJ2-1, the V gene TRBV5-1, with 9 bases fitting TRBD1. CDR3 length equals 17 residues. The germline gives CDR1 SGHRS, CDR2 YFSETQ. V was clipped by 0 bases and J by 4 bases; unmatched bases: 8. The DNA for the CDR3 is TGCGCCAGCAGCTTGGGTGCCGGGACAGGGAGGTACAATGAGCAGTTCTTC. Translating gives CASSLGAGTGRYNEQFF.

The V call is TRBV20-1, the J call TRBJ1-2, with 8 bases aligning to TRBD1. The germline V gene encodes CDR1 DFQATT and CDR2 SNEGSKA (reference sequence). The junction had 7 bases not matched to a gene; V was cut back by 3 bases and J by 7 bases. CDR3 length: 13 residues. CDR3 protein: CSASPTGVSGYTF. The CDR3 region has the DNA TGCAGTGCTAGCCCGACAGGGGTGAGTGGCTACACCTTC.

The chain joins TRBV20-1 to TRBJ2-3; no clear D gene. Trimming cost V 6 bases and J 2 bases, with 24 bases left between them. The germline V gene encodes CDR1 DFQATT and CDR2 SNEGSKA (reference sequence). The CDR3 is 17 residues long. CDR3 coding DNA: TGCAGTGCCAGCTCCACCGGCCGGCGCGCTATCACAGATACGCAGTATTTT. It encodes CSASSTGRRAITDTQYF.

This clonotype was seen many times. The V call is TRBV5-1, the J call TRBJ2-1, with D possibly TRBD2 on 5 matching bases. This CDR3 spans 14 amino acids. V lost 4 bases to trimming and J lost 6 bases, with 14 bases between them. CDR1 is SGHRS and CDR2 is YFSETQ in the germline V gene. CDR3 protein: CASSPPLEGNEQFF. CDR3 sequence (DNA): TGCGCCAGCAGCCCGCCTCTTGAGGGCAATGAGCAGTTCTTC.

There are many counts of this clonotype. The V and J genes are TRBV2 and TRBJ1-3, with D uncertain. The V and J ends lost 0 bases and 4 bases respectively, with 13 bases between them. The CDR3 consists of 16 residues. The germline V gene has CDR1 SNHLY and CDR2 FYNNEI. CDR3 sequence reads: CASSEAGRAGGNTIYF. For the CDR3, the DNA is TGTGCCAGCAGTGAAGCAGGGCGGGCTGGCGGAAACACCATATATTTT.

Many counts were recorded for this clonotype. CDR3 nucleotide sequence: TGTGCCAGCAGTGATTTCAGGGGACCCTACGAGCAGTACTTC. Its translation: CASSDFRGPYEQYF. The chain employs TRBV6-1 and TRBJ2-7; D perhaps matches TRBD1 (6 bases). The V end lost 3 bases, the J end lost 2 bases, and 11 bases lay between the germline ends. Germline values: CDR1 MNHNS, CDR2 SASEGT. This CDR3 has 14 amino acids.

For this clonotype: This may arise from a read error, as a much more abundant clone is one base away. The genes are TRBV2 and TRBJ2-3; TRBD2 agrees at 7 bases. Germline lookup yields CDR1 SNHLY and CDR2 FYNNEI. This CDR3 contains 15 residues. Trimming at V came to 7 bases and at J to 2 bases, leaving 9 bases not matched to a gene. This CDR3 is CASITRGLHTDTQYF. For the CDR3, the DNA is TGTGCCAGCATCACGAGGGGACTACACACAGATACGCAGTATTTT.

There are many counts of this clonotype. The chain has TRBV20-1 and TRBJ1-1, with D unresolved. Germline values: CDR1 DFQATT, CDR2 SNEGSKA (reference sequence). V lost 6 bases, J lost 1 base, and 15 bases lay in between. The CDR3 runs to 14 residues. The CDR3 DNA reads TGCAGTGCCGCCTTTGCCCCGGGGAACACTGAAGCTTTCTTT. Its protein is CSAAFAPGNTEAFF.